This T cell receptor (beta chain) was obtained from a study of response to subunit inactivated influenza vaccine (dated by TCRdb to between 2018 and 2020). Describing the broader study: To follow how T cells responded to a trivalent subunit inactivated influenza vaccine, the researchers relied on deep quantitative profiling of the T cell receptor repertoire. The research as a whole found: The authors suggested that each seasonal influenza vaccination may recruit only a limited number of new T cells.

This clonotype appeared a few times. This clone's antigen is unknown. No much larger clonotype is one base removed from it; base qualities were not supplied. The library was produced with RT-PCR. Data came from an Illumina HiSeq 2500. The public reads were run again by TCRdb, first through fastp at Q25 and then through MiXCR, and only productive beta chains were kept. When rows share a CDR3 protein, they turn into one entry using the most common DNA and genes. The table for this sample lists 500,000 to 550,000 distinct CDR3 sequences; approximately 7.7% of them were counted only once. Jointly, the top ten make up 13% of the sample. The CDR3 spans 15 residues, from the cysteine through the phenylalanine. The entry retains the CDR3 DNA only, 45 bases that are in frame from base 1. Based on the germline V gene (reference sequence), the CDR1 and CDR2 sequences are DFQATT and SNEGSKA. A distance of 20 bases separates the germline ends of V and J, which lose 1 base and 7 bases respectively.

The clonotype comes from a man between 45 and 75 years old who received an inactivated influenza vaccine. Donor details come from another sample of the same person, matched by shared clones. The sample consisted of PBMCs from blood, taken 23 to 25 months after vaccination. The rearrangement combines TRBV20-1 with TRBJ2-7, with the D call perhaps TRBD1 or TRBD2, as 6 bases match in each case. The encoded CDR3 is CSARGRGLPLGEQYF. In nucleotides, the sequence is TGCAGTGCTAGAGGACGGGGGCTACCCCTTGGTGAGCAGTACTTC.